The next 29 T cell receptor beta chains were all read from a single sample in a study of blood T cell repertoires in COVID-19. Repertoires were generated with immunoSEQ multiplex PCR, while TCRdb's copy carries only in-frame clones and drops some. Of under 300,000 clones detected, approximately 85% appear once; the ten largest clones hold roughly 0.8%. The source material was peripheral blood. These receptors originate from a woman in her twenties or thirties with acute or convalescent COVID-19.

Only one count was recorded for this clone. The gene calls are TRBV2 and TRBJ1-5; tentative D call: TRBD1 (6 bases). Trimming removed 4 bases at V and 0 bases at J, with 10 bases between. The CDR3 length is 15 residues. Germline CDR1 reads SNHLY; CDR2 reads FYNNEI. The CDR3 loop reads CASSGTDLSNQPQHF. In DNA form, the CDR3 reads TGTGCCAGCAGTGGGACAGATCTTAGCAATCAGCCCCAGCATTTT.

This clone was seen a handful of times. The V and J genes are TRBV10-1 and TRBJ1-3, with TRBD1 as a possible D gene (6 bases). Trimming stripped 5 bases from V and 3 bases from J, with 11 bases between. CDR3 length: 14 amino acids. Germline V gene sequence: CDR1 WNHNN, CDR2 SYGVQD (reference sequence). CDR3 loop: CASSPRTDGNTIYF. CDR3 nucleotides: TGCGCCAGCAGTCCACGGACAGATGGAAACACCATATATTTT.

The CDR3 region has the DNA TGTGCCAGCACCCAAGCGGCGGGCACCCCCTACGAGCAGTACTTC. Protein product: CASTQAAGTPYEQYF. The J gene is TRBJ2-7, the V gene TRBV7-2, with a possible D match to TRBD2 (5 bases). The CDR3 consists of 15 residues. Germline V CDR1 and CDR2: SGHTA, FQGNSA. V gave up 7 bases and J gave up 2 bases, with 18 bases separating them.

The chain links TRBV27 to TRBJ1-6; possibly TRBD1 for D (6 bases). The CDR3 has 17 residues. Trimming removed 6 bases at V and 1 base at J, with 16 bases between. CDR1 and CDR2 from the germline V gene are MNHEY and SMNVEV (reference sequence). The CDR3 DNA is TGTGCCAGCAGCCATTCGGGGGGCGAGTCCTATAATTCACCCCTCCACTTT. Its protein is CASSHSGGESYNSPLHF.

This clone was picked up one time. The chain couples TRBV21-1 to TRBJ2-1; the table's TRBD2 call for D was not verified on the DNA. TRBV21-1 is a known pseudogene. The CDR3 is 19 residues long. The CDR3 DNA is TGTGCCAGCAGCAAAGCGGGACACTTACTAGCGGGAGTGTTGAATGAGCAGTTCTTC. It encodes CASSKAGHLLAGVLNEQFF.

V is TRBV7-8 and J is TRBJ1-5; 10 positions match TRBD1. The trim removed 1 base at V and 7 bases at J, leaving 7 bases unmatched. This CDR3 is 16 amino acids long. Looked up from germline, CDR1 is SGHVS and CDR2 is FQNEAQ. CDR3 residues: CASSLVTGGARQPQHF. Written as DNA, the CDR3 is TGTGCCAGCAGCTTAGTGACAGGGGGCGCGAGGCAGCCCCAGCATTTT. Based on the CDR3 plus reference TRBV7-8 and TRBJ1-5, the full variable domain is GAGVSQSPRYKVAKRGQDVALRCDPISGHVSLFWYQQALGQGPEFLTYFQNEAQLDKSGLPSDRFFAERPEGSVSTLKIQRTQQEDSAVYLCASSLVTGGARQPQHFGDGTRLSIL.

V and J are TRBV6-5 and TRBJ2-4, with D tentatively TRBD1 (6 bases). Germline V CDR1 and CDR2: MNHEY, SVGAGI. V was pared by 6 bases and J by 5 bases, with 14 bases between. This CDR3 has 14 residues. The CDR3 DNA reads as TGTGCCAGCAGCTTAACAGGGTTACAAAACATTCAGTACTTC. Its protein product is CASSLTGLQNIQYF.

This chain joins TRBV10-3 and TRBJ2-1; D is possibly TRBD2 (5 bases). V lost 0 bases, J lost 9 bases, and 6 bases lay in between. The CDR3 extends over 12 amino acids. Germline values: CDR1 ENHRY, CDR2 SYGVKD. The CDR3 spells CAISESGIEQFF. As DNA, the CDR3 is TGTGCCATCAGTGAGTCCGGGATTGAGCAGTTCTTC.

This chain uses TRBV5-1 with TRBJ2-2, with TRBD2 identical over 7 bases. Germline V gives CDR1 SGHRS, CDR2 YFSETQ. The CDR3 has 15 amino acids. The ends lost 2 bases at V and 4 bases at J; junction bases unmatched: 5. The CDR3 coding sequence is TGCGCCAGCAGCTTAGGACTAGTCACCACCGGGGAGCTGTTTTTT. Amino acid sequence: CASSLGLVTTGELFF.

This chain joins TRBV7-2 and TRBJ2-2, with D possibly matching TRBD1 (6 bases). Trimming cost V 5 bases and J 1 base, with 11 bases left between them. Per the germline V gene, CDR1 is SGHTA and CDR2 is FQGNSA. The CDR3 is made up of 15 amino acids. The CDR3 protein is CASSPGQMNTGELFF. CDR3 sequence (DNA): TGTGCCAGCAGCCCAGGACAGATGAACACCGGGGAGCTGTTTTTT.

The gene calls are TRBV11-3 and TRBJ2-1, with 10 bases that match TRBD1. Germline V lookup: CDR1 SGHNT, CDR2 YENEEA. The J segment lost 7 bases and the V segment lost 4 bases, leaving 4 bases of the junction unmatched. This CDR3 spans 14 amino acids. The CDR3 region is CASSSRQGANEQFF. For the CDR3, the DNA is TGTGCCAGCAGCTCGAGACAGGGGGCGAATGAGCAGTTCTTC.

The rearrangement links TRBV4-3 to TRBJ2-3, with a possible D match to TRBD1 (6 bases). The V gene lost 1 base and the J gene lost 2 bases, with 13 bases spanning the gap. Germline V gene data show CDR1 as LGHNA and CDR2 as YSLEER. This CDR3 has 16 residues. The CDR3 region is CASSQVLGGHTDTQYF. The CDR3 coding sequence is TGCGCCAGCAGCCAAGTCCTAGGGGGACACACAGATACGCAGTATTTT.

The chain links TRBV15 to TRBJ2-7; no clear D gene. Germline V gene data show CDR1 as LNHNV and CDR2 as YYDKDF (reference sequence). This CDR3 has 15 residues. V was pared by 4 bases and J by 1 base, with 14 bases between. CDR3 bases: TGTGCCACCAGCACCCTTAAGGCACAGTCCTACGAGCAGTACTTC. This gives the protein CATSTLKAQSYEQYF.

The chain couples TRBV19 to TRBJ1-3, with a weak D call TRBD1 (6 bases). V shed 8 bases and J shed 3 bases, with 14 bases lying between them. The CDR3 covers 14 residues. From germline, CDR1 is LNHDA and CDR2 SQIVND (reference sequence). The DNA for the CDR3 is TGTGCCAGTTGCCTACAGGGAAGTGGAAACACCATATATTTT. It encodes CASCLQGSGNTIYF. The variable domain in full, completed from reference TRBV19 and TRBJ1-3, reads DGGITQSPKYLFRKEGQNVTLSCEQNLNHDAMYWYRQDPGQGLRLIYYSQIVNDFQKGDIAEGYSVSREKKESFPLTVTSAQKNPTAFYLCASCLQGSGNTIYFGEGSWLTVV.

The CDR3, as DNA: TGTGCCAGTAGTATCACGGCAGGGTGGGGGGAGCTGTTTTTT. Protein: CASSITAGWGELFF. V is TRBV19 and J is TRBJ2-2, with D perhaps matching TRBD1 (5 bases). The V and J ends lost 3 bases and 8 bases respectively, with 13 bases between them. The germline V gene encodes CDR1 LNHDA and CDR2 SQIVND (reference sequence). The CDR3 extends over 14 amino acids.

The chain combines TRBV6-5 with TRBJ1-1; D unresolved. The CDR3 runs to 14 residues. Germline assignment: CDR1 MNHEY and CDR2 SVGAGI. Trimming cost V 11 bases and J 1 base, with 17 bases left between them. CDR3 coding DNA: TGTGCCGGGAGGGCTGGGCAACCGAACACTGAAGCTTTCTTT. It codes for CAGRAGQPNTEAFF.

The genes are TRBV5-5 and TRBJ1-3; possible D gene TRBD1, 6 bases. The CDR3 extends over 16 amino acids. Germline CDR1 reads SGHKS; CDR2 reads YYEKEE (reference sequence). V lost 4 bases to trimming and J lost 0 bases, with 14 bases between them. The CDR3 reads CASSDYRARSGNTIYF. The DNA of the CDR3 is TGTGCCAGCAGCGATTACAGGGCCCGCTCTGGAAACACCATATATTTT.

CDR3 in amino acids: CASSQAWTSGTYEQYF. CDR3 bases: TGCGCCAGCAGCCAGGCCTGGACTAGCGGGACCTACGAGCAGTACTTC. This rearrangement joins TRBV4-1 to TRBJ2-7; 12 positions agree with TRBD2. The CDR3 consists of 16 residues. Per the germline V gene, CDR1 is MGHRA and CDR2 is YSYEKL. Unmatched junction bases numbered 5, after V lost 3 bases and J lost 2 bases.

The chain uses TRBV5-1 and TRBJ2-2; D uncertain. The CDR3 is made up of 14 amino acids. V was trimmed by 0 bases and J by 6 bases, leaving 9 bases between them. The germline V gene encodes CDR1 SGHRS and CDR2 YFSETQ. CDR3 nucleotides: TGCGCCAGCAGCTTGGGACTGATCGCCGGGGAGCTGTTTTTT. It specifies CASSLGLIAGELFF. Full variable domain (outside the CDR3, taken from reference TRBV5-1 and TRBJ2-2): KAGVTQTPRYLIKTRGQQVTLSCSPISGHRSVSWYQQTPGQGLQFLFEYFSETQRNKGNFPGRFSGRQFSNSRSEMNVSTLELGDSALYLCASSLGLIAGELFFGEGSRLTVL.

J is TRBJ2-3 and V is TRBV14, with D tentatively TRBD1 (6 bases). CDR3 length equals 15 residues. Germline V lookup: CDR1 SGHDN, CDR2 FVKESK. V lost 7 bases to trimming and J lost 3 bases, with 17 bases between them. The CDR3 nucleotides read TGTGCCAGCAAAAGGGGCGCCCAGGGGACAGATACGCAGTATTTT. It encodes CASKRGAQGTDTQYF.

The chain couples TRBV9 to TRBJ2-7; TRBD2 agrees at 13 bases. CDR3 length: 17 amino acids. CDR1 SGDLS and CDR2 YYNGEE come from the germline V gene. The V and J ends lost 3 bases and 3 bases, in that order; junction bases with no gene match: 9. The CDR3 region has the DNA TGTGCCAGCAGCGGGCGGACTAGCGGGGGAGGTTTCTACGAGCAGTACTTC. Residues: CASSGRTSGGGFYEQYF.

CDR3 amino acids: CATGSGRAGEQYF. The CDR3 DNA reads TGTGCCACCGGAAGCGGGAGGGCCGGCGAGCAGTACTTC. This chain links TRBV6-5 with TRBJ2-7; 10 nucleotides align to TRBD2. V dropped 10 bases and J dropped 6; count of bases not matched to a gene: 9. Germline V gene sequence: CDR1 MNHEY, CDR2 SVGAGI. This CDR3 comprises 13 residues.

This chain connects TRBV19 to TRBJ2-5, with D hard to call. Trimming left V 3 bases short and J 2 bases short, with 13 bases between. CDR3 length: 15 amino acids. Germline CDR1 LNHDA, CDR2 SQIVND (reference sequence). The CDR3 here is CASSMAGRQQETQYF. As DNA, the CDR3 is TGTGCCAGTAGTATGGCAGGCAGGCAACAAGAGACCCAGTACTTC.

This clone occurred a few times. This chain uses TRBV4-2 with TRBJ1-1, with TRBD1 matching 9 bases. Germline CDR1 is LGHNA and CDR2 is YNFKEQ. The CDR3 runs 16 residues. The V segment lost 4 bases and the J segment 3 bases; nucleotides outside the gene matches: 9. The CDR3 reads CASSLTQGALDTEAFF. CDR3 in DNA: TGTGCCAGCAGCCTAACACAGGGGGCCCTCGACACTGAAGCTTTCTTT.

The gene calls are TRBV5-1 and TRBJ2-7; the match to TRBD1 covers 9 bases. After removal of 5 bases from V and 5 bases from J, the junction contained 17 bases not matched to a gene. Per germline, CDR1 SGHRS and CDR2 YFSETQ. The CDR3 runs to 17 residues. The CDR3 here is CASSFSGGGQGKDEQYF. CDR3 bases: TGCGCCAGCAGTTTCTCCGGTGGGGGACAGGGCAAAGACGAGCAGTACTTC. The full variable domain, rest sourced from reference TRBV5-1 and TRBJ2-7, is KAGVTQTPRYLIKTRGQQVTLSCSPISGHRSVSWYQQTPGQGLQFLFEYFSETQRNKGNFPGRFSGRQFSNSRSEMNVSTLELGDSALYLCASSFSGGGQGKDEQYFGPGTRLTVT.

The chain has TRBV7-2 and TRBJ1-2; D not certain. This CDR3 region has 14 residues. With 8 bases removed from V and 2 bases from J, the gap between germline ends came to 15 bases. Germline values: CDR1 SGHTA, CDR2 FQGNSA. The CDR3 here is CASSPRAGNYGYTF. Written as DNA, the CDR3 is TGTGCCAGCTCCCCCCGGGCGGGAAACTATGGCTACACCTTC.

There are a few counts of this clone. The chain links TRBV30 to TRBJ1-4; 9 bases fit TRBD1. V shed 3 bases, J shed 7 bases, and the junction held 12 bases outside the gene matches. The CDR3 runs to 16 residues. The germline CDR1 and CDR2 sequences are GTSNPN and SVGIG (reference sequence). The CDR3 region is CAWSAQRTGVSEKLFF. Written as DNA, the CDR3 is TGTGCCTGGAGCGCCCAGCGGACAGGGGTTAGTGAAAAACTGTTTTTT.

V is TRBV3-1 (or the pseudogene TRBV3-2) and J is TRBJ2-3; unclear D gene. Germline CDR1 LGHDT, CDR2 YNNKEL (reference sequence). This CDR3 has 15 amino acids. The V gene lost 0 bases and the J gene lost 2 bases, with 9 bases spanning the gap. CDR3 nucleotide sequence: TGTGCCAGCAGCCAAGAGGTACGCGTCACAGATACGCAGTATTTT. Translation gives CASSQEVRVTDTQYF.

In the case of this clone: The same CDR3 is also encoded by other DNA sequences in this sample. The chain links TRBV12-3 or TRBV12-4 to TRBJ1-1; possibly TRBD1 for D (5 bases). The CDR3 has 13 amino acids. V was trimmed by 6 bases and J by 4 bases, leaving 12 bases between them. CDR3 loop: CASSLGGGTEAFF. The CDR3 DNA reads as TGTGCCAGCAGCCTGGGCGGGGGCACTGAAGCTTTCTTT.